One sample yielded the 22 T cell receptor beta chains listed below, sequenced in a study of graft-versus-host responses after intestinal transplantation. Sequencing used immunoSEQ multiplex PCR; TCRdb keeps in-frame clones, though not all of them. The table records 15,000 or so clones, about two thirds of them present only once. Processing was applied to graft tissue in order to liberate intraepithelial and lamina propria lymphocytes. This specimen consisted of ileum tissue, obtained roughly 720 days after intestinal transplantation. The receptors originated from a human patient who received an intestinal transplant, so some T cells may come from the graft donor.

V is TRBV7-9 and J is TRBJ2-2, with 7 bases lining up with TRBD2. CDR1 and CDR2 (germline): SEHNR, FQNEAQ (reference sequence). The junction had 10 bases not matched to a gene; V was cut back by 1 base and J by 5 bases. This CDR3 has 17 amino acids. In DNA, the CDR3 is TGTGCCAGCAGCTTAGTCTCTCTGGCGGGGGTTACCGGGGAGCTGTTTTTT. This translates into CASSLVSLAGVTGELFF.

CDR3 protein: CTSSQAGQGSYNEQFF. The CDR3 DNA reads as TGCACCAGCAGCCAAGCCGGACAGGGATCCTACAATGAGCAGTTCTTC. The chain joins TRBV1 to TRBJ2-1; the table calls TRBD1, which could not be checked here. TRBV1 is labeled a pseudogene. The CDR3 contains 16 residues.

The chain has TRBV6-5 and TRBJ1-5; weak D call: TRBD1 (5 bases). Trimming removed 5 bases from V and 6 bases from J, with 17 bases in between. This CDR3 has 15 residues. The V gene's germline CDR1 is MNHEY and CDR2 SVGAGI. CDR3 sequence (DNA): TGTGCCAGCAGTACCAGTAGGGGAAGGGGTCAGCCCCAGCATTTT. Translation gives CASSTSRGRGQPQHF.

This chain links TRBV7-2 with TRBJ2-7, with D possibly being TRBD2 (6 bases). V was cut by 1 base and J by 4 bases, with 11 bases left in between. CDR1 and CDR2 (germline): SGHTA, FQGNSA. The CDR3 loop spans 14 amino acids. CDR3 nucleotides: TGTGCCAGCAGCTTAGAGGACGGGGGATACGAGCAGTACTTC. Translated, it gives CASSLEDGGYEQYF.

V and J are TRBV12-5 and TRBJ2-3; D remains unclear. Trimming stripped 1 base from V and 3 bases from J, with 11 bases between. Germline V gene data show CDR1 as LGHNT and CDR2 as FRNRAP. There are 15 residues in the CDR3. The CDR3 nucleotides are TGTGCTAGTGGTTTGGACCTAGTTGGGACAGATACGCAGTATTTT. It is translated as CASGLDLVGTDTQYF.

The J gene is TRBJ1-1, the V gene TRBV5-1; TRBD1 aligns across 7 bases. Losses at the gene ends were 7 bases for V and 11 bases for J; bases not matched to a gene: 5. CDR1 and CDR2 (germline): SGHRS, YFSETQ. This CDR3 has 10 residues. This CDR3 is CASRQGSAFF. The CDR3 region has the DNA TGCGCCAGCCGACAGGGATCGGCTTTCTTT.

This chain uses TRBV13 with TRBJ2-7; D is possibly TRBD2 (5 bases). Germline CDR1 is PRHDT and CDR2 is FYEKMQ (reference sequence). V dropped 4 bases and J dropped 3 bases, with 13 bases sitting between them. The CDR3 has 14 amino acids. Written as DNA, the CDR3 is TGTGCCAGCAGCTCGCGGGCAGGCAGCTACGAGCAGTACTTC. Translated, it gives CASSSRAGSYEQYF.

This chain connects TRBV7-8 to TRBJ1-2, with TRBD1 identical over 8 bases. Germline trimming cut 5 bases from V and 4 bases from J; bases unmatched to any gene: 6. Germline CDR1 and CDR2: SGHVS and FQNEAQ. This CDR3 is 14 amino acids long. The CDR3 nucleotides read TGTGCCAGCAGCGCCAGACAGGGGAGCTATGGCTACACCTTC. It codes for CASSARQGSYGYTF. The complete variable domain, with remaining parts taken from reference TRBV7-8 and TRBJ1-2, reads GAGVSQSPRYKVAKRGQDVALRCDPISGHVSLFWYQQALGQGPEFLTYFQNEAQLDKSGLPSDRFFAERPEGSVSTLKIQRTQQEDSAVYLCASSARQGSYGYTFGSGTRLTVV.

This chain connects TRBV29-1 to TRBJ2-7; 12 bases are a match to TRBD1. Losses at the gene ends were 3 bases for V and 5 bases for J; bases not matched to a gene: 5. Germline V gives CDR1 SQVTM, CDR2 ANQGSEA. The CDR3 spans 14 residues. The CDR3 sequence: CSVEGGQGADEQYF. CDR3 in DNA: TGCAGCGTTGAGGGGGGACAGGGGGCCGACGAGCAGTACTTC.

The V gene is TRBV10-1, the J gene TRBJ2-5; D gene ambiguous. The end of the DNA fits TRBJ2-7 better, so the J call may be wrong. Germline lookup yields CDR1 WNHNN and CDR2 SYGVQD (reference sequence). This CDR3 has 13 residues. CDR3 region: CASSDLRLGEQYF. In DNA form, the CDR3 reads TGCGCCAGCAGTGACCTACGCCTGGGCGAGCAGTACTTC.

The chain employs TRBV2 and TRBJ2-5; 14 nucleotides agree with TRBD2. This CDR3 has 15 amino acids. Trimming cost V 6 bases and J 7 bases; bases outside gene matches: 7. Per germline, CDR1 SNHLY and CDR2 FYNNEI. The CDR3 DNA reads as TGTGCCAGCAGAGGGACTAGCGGGGGCGTCGGGACCCAGTACTTC. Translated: CASRGTSGGVGTQYF.

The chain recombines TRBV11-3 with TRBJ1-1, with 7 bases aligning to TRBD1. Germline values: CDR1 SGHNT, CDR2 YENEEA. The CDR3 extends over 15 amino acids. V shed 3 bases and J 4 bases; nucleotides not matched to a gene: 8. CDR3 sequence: CASSFRGLGSTEAFF. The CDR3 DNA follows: TGTGCCAGCAGCTTCAGGGGGTTGGGGAGCACTGAAGCTTTCTTT.

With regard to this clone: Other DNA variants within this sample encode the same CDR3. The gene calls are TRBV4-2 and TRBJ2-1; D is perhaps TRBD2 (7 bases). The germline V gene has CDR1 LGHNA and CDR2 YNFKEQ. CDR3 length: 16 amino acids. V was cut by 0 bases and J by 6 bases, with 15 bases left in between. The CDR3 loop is CASSQDQEGGRNEQFF. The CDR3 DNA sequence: TGTGCCAGCAGCCAAGATCAGGAGGGGGGGCGCAATGAGCAGTTCTTC.

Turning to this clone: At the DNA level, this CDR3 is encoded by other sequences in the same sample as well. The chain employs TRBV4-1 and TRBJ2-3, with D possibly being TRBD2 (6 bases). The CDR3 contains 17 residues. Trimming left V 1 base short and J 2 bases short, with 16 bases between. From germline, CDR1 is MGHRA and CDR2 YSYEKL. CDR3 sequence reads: CASSQVPAGSFTDTQYF. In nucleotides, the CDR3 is TGCGCCAGCAGCCAAGTTCCGGCGGGGTCCTTCACAGATACGCAGTATTTT.

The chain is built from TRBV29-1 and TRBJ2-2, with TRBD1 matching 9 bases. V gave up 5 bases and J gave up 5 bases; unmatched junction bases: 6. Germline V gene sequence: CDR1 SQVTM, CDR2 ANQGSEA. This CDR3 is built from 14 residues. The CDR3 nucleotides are TGCAGCGTTCGCAAGACAGGGGGAACCGGGGAGCTGTTTTTT. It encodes CSVRKTGGTGELFF.

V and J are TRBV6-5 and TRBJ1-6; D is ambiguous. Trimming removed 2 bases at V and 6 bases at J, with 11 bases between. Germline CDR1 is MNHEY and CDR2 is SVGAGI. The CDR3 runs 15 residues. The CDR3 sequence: CASSYAGVSNSPLHF. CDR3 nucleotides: TGTGCCAGCAGTTACGCAGGCGTATCTAATTCACCCCTCCACTTT.

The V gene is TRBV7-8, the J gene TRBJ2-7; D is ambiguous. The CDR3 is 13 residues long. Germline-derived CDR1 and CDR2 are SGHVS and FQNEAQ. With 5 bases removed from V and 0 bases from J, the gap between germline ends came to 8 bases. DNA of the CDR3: TGTGCCAGCAGCCCCAGGTACTCCTACGAGCAGTACTTC. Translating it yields CASSPRYSYEQYF.

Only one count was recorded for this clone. The CDR3 loop reads CASSHLGEAGTDTQYF. The CDR3 DNA is TGTGCCAGCAGCCACCTAGGGGAGGCGGGCACAGATACGCAGTATTTT. The V gene is TRBV11-3, the J gene TRBJ2-3; TRBD2 might be the D (6 bases). Germline-derived CDR1 and CDR2 are SGHNT and YENEEA. This CDR3 is built from 16 residues. V was trimmed by 5 bases and J by 1 base, leaving 16 bases between them. Combining the CDR3 with reference TRBV11-3 and TRBJ2-3 gives the whole variable domain EAGVVQSPRYKIIEKKQPVAFWCNPISGHNTLYWYLQNLGQGPELLIRYENEEAVDDSQLPKDRFSAERLKGVDSTLKIQPAELGDSAVYLCASSHLGEAGTDTQYFGPGTRLTVL.

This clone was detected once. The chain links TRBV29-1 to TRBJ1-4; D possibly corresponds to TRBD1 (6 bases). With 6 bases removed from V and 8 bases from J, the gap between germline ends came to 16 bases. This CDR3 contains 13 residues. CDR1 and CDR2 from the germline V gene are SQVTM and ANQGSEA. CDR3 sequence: CSVSGALGEKLFF. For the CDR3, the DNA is TGCAGCGTATCAGGGGCCCTCGGGGAAAAACTGTTTTTT.

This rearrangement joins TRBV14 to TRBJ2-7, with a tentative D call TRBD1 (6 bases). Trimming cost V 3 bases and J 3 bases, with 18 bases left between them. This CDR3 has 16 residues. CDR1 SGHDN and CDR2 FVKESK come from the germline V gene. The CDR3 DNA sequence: TGTGCCAGCAGCCATGGGACCGGGACAATAAACTACGAGCAGTACTTC. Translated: CASSHGTGTINYEQYF.

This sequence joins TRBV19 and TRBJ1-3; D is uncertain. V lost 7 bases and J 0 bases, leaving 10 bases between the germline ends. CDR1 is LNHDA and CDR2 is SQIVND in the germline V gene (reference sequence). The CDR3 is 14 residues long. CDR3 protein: CASILQASGNTIYF. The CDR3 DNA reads TGTGCCAGTATTCTGCAGGCCTCTGGAAACACCATATATTTT.

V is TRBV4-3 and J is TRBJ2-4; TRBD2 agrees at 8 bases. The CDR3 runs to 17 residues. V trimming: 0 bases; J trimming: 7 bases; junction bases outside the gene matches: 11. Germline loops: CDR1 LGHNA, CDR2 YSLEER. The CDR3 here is CASSQEVASGRGNIQYF. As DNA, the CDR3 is TGCGCCAGCAGCCAAGAGGTCGCTAGCGGGCGGGGGAACATTCAGTACTTC.